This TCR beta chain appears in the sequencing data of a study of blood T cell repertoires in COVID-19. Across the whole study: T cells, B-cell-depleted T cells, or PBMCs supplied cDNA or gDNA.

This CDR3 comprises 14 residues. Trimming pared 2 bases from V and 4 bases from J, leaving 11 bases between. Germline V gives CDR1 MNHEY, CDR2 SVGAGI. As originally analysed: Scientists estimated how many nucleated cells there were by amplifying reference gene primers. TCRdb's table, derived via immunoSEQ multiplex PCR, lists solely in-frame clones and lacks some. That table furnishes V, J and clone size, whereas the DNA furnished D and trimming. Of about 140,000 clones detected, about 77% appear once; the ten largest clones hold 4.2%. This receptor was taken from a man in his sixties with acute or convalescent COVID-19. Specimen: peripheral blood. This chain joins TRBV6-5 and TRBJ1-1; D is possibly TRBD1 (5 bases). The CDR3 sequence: CASSYPGGGTEAFF. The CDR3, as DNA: TGTGCCAGCAGTTACCCCGGGGGGGGCACTGAAGCTTTCTTT.